These 32 T cell receptor beta chains were sequenced from one sample in a study of early T cells in non-severe SARS-CoV-2 infection. Via MiXCR, TCRdb re-called the 5' RACE reads, giving one row per CDR3 protein. The sample lists tens of thousands of distinct CDR3 sequences, roughly an eighth occurring once. The starting material was whole blood, obtained at baseline. Receptor source: an adult who was a healthcare worker with PCR-confirmed SARS-CoV-2 infection or an uninfected control (not recorded which).

This clonotype was seen a handful of times. The DNA for the CDR3 is TGTGCCAGTAAATTGGTGCAGCCAGTAAATCAGCCCCAGCATTTT. It translates to CASKLVQPVNQPQHF. This sequence joins TRBV19 and TRBJ1-5; D uncertain. There are 15 residues in the CDR3. Germline CDR1 LNHDA, CDR2 SQIVND (reference sequence). V shed 7 bases and J shed 4 bases, with 17 bases lying between them.

The chain joins TRBV6-2 or TRBV6-3 to TRBJ2-2; 7 bases map to TRBD1. Germline CDR1 MNHEY, CDR2 SVGEGT. CDR3 size: 16 residues. The V segment lost 5 bases and the J segment 4 bases; nucleotides outside the gene matches: 10. CDR3 coding DNA: TGTGCCAGCAGTCGCCCCGGGACAGTCGCCACCGGGGAGCTGTTTTTT. This codes for CASSRPGTVATGELFF.

This clonotype was seen a few times. J is TRBJ1-3 and V is TRBV7-2, with a tentative D call TRBD1 (6 bases). Trimming stripped 8 bases from V and 2 bases from J, with 7 bases between. Germline V gene lookup returns CDR1 SGHTA and CDR2 FQGNSA. The CDR3 is 12 amino acids. The CDR3 is CASGTTGNTIYF. The CDR3 DNA is TGTGCCAGCGGGACAACTGGAAACACCATATATTTT.

This chain joins TRBV5-4 and TRBJ1-2; D is undetermined. From germline, CDR1 is SGHNT and CDR2 YYREEE (reference sequence). The CDR3 has 11 amino acids. V was trimmed by 2 bases and J by 2 bases, leaving 1 base between them. This CDR3 reads CASSFNYGYTF. DNA of the CDR3: TGTGCCAGCAGCTTCAACTATGGCTACACCTTC.

This clonotype was detected many times. The CDR3 sequence: CASSYYGTPNTGELFF. The CDR3 DNA reads as TGTGCCAGCAGTTACTACGGGACGCCTAACACCGGGGAGCTGTTTTTT. This chain uses TRBV6-5 with TRBJ2-2; perhaps D is TRBD1 or TRBD2 (5 bases each). The CDR3 extends over 16 amino acids. Trimming pared 1 base from V and 2 bases from J, leaving 11 bases between. The germline V gene encodes CDR1 MNHEY and CDR2 SVGAGI.

The chain joins TRBV20-1 to TRBJ2-7; 10 bases fit TRBD2. This CDR3 spans 15 amino acids. Germline assignment: CDR1 DFQATT and CDR2 SNEGSKA (reference sequence). V lost 2 bases, J lost 0 bases, and 4 bases stayed unmatched. The CDR3 spells CSARSLAGSSYEQYF. As DNA, the CDR3 is TGCAGTGCTAGATCACTAGCGGGGAGCTCCTACGAGCAGTACTTC.

The sample holds many counts of this clonotype. The chain recombines TRBV5-1 with TRBJ1-2; 7 nucleotides match TRBD1. V lost 4 bases and J lost 7; bases outside the gene matches: 16. The CDR3 covers 16 residues. CDR1 SGHRS and CDR2 YFSETQ come from the germline V gene. The DNA for the CDR3 is TGCGCCAGCAGCGTCCGACAGGGCCCCCTACTGAGTGGCTACACCTTC. This translates into CASSVRQGPLLSGYTF.

This clonotype showed up just a few times. The chain recombines TRBV10-2 with TRBJ1-1; D gene unclear. From germline, CDR1 is WSHSY and CDR2 SAAADI. V lost 2 bases, J lost 0 bases, and 7 bases lay in between. The CDR3 totals 14 residues. CDR3 region: CASSETVMNTEAFF. CDR3 bases: TGCGCCAGCAGTGAGACAGTCATGAACACTGAAGCTTTCTTT.

CDR3 nucleotides: TGTGCCAGCAGCTTCGGGGGCAGGAAGGAGACCCAGTACTTC. It encodes CASSFGGRKETQYF. V and J are TRBV7-6 and TRBJ2-5; either TRBD1 or TRBD2 may supply D (6 bases each). Trimming shortened V by 3 bases and J by 5 bases, and 13 bases separated the two germline ends. Germline loops: CDR1 SGHVS, CDR2 FNYEAQ. This CDR3 comprises 14 residues.

The chain links TRBV28 to TRBJ1-2, with a tentative D call TRBD1 (5 bases). Germline V gives CDR1 MDHEN, CDR2 SYDVKM. This CDR3 spans 15 amino acids. Trimming removed 5 bases from V and 4 bases from J, with 17 bases in between. The CDR3 spells CASSPTRGRAYGYTF. The CDR3 coding sequence is TGTGCCAGCAGTCCCACGCGGGGCAGGGCCTATGGCTACACCTTC.

In its sample, this clonotype was seen a few times. V gene TRBV2 combines with J gene TRBJ2-4, with D tentatively TRBD1 (5 bases). This CDR3 comprises 14 residues. Germline CDR1 is SNHLY and CDR2 is FYNNEI. V lost 4 bases to trimming and J lost 6 bases, with 13 bases between them. CDR3 amino acids: CASSATDTGNIQYF. The DNA of the CDR3 is TGTGCCAGCAGTGCGACAGACACTGGAAACATTCAGTACTTC.

This clonotype was seen more than once but under ten times. The V call is TRBV3-1, the J call TRBJ1-1; D perhaps matches TRBD1 (5 bases). V gave up 4 bases and J gave up 7 bases, with 7 bases separating them. This CDR3 spans 11 amino acids. In germline, CDR1 is LGHDT, CDR2 YNNKEL (reference sequence). CDR3 coding DNA: TGTGCCAGCAGCCGGGGGTATGAAGCTTTCTTT. The encoded protein is CASSRGYEAFF.

This clonotype appeared a few times. The rearrangement joins TRBV28 to TRBJ2-1, with 7 bases fitting TRBD2. From germline, CDR1 is MDHEN and CDR2 SYDVKM. This CDR3 contains 13 residues. With V trimmed by 4 bases and J by 8 bases, 5 bases remained unmatched. The CDR3 DNA reads as TGTGCCAGCAGTTATGGGGGGGTCCATGAGCAGTTCTTC. Translating it yields CASSYGGVHEQFF.

This clonotype was seen a handful of times. V and J are TRBV7-2 and TRBJ2-2; TRBD2 matches 9 bases. The germline gives CDR1 SGHTA, CDR2 FQGNSA. J lost 4 bases, V lost 1 base, and 4 bases had no gene match. This CDR3 comprises 16 residues. CDR3 loop: CASSLVAGGPTGELFF. The DNA of the CDR3 is TGTGCCAGCAGCTTAGTGGCGGGAGGGCCCACCGGGGAGCTGTTTTTT.

In its sample, this clonotype was seen a few times. DNA for the CDR3: TGTGCCAGCAGTTTAACAGCGGGAGGGTACAATGAGCAGTTCTTC. Its translation is CASSLTAGGYNEQFF. V and J are TRBV12-3 or TRBV12-4 and TRBJ2-1; 10 positions agree with TRBD2. V trimming: 2 bases; J trimming: 4 bases; junction bases outside the gene matches: 2. The CDR3 spans 15 residues.

In its sample, this clonotype was seen many times. The chain carries TRBV5-1 and TRBJ1-6, with TRBD1 as a possible D gene (5 bases). The CDR3 covers 13 residues. CDR1 is SGHRS and CDR2 is YFSETQ in the germline V gene. Trimming took off 5 bases at V and 8 bases at J, with 11 bases between the two ends. This CDR3 reads CASRRLTDSPLHF. In DNA form, the CDR3 reads TGCGCCAGCAGAAGACTGACAGATTCACCCCTCCACTTT.

This sequence joins TRBV10-1 and TRBJ2-1, with unresolved D. This CDR3 comprises 16 residues. With 4 bases removed from V and 5 bases from J, the gap between germline ends came to 18 bases. Germline-derived CDR1 and CDR2 are WNHNN and SYGVQD (reference sequence). The CDR3 here is CASSAQHVSTDNEQFF. The CDR3 DNA sequence: TGCGCCAGCAGTGCCCAGCATGTGAGTACCGACAATGAGCAGTTCTTC.

This clonotype was recorded a few times. The chain employs TRBV11-2 and TRBJ2-4, with TRBD2 matching 7 bases. With V trimmed by 5 bases and J by 0 bases, 13 bases remained unmatched. The CDR3 runs to 18 residues. Germline V gives CDR1 SGHAT, CDR2 FQNNGV. The CDR3 loop reads CASSPRRESGVAKNIQYF. The CDR3 nucleotides are TGTGCCAGCAGCCCCCGGAGAGAGAGCGGGGTAGCCAAAAACATTCAGTACTTC. Complete variable domain (other parts from reference TRBV11-2 and TRBJ2-4): EAGVAQSPRYKIIEKRQSVAFWCNPISGHATLYWYQQILGQGPKLLIQFQNNGVVDDSQLPKDRFSAERLKGVDSTLKIQPAKLEDSAVYLCASSPRRESGVAKNIQYFGAGTRLSVL.

The CDR3 DNA follows: TGTGCCAGCTCACCCTCTCTAGAGAGCAATGAGCAGTTCTTC. It codes for CASSPSLESNEQFF. The rearrangement links TRBV18 to TRBJ2-1; no reliable D call. Trimming left V 3 bases short and J 6 bases short, with 12 bases between. The CDR3 has 14 residues. Per germline, CDR1 KGHSH and CDR2 LQKENI.

This chain uses TRBV19 with TRBJ2-2; 13 bases fit TRBD2. In germline, CDR1 is LNHDA, CDR2 SQIVND (reference sequence). This CDR3 is built from 15 residues. The ends lost 5 bases at V and 7 bases at J; junction bases unmatched: 4. The CDR3 loop is CASSPRTSGSGELFF. CDR3 sequence (DNA): TGTGCCAGTAGTCCCAGGACTAGCGGGAGCGGGGAGCTGTTTTTT.

This clonotype was counted only a few times. CDR3 loop: CASSRMPQSSYNEQFF. CDR3 in DNA: TGTGCCAGCAGCCGTATGCCTCAGAGCTCCTACAATGAGCAGTTCTTC. The V gene is TRBV4-2, the J gene TRBJ2-1; no firm D call. CDR1 and CDR2 (germline): LGHNA, YNFKEQ. Trimming pared 4 bases from V and 0 bases from J, leaving 13 bases between. CDR3 length: 16 residues.

This clonotype has a count of ten or more. V gene TRBV29-1 combines with J gene TRBJ2-1; 9 bases align to TRBD2. CDR3 length equals 13 residues. J gave up 7 bases and V 3 bases, and 4 bases lay outside the gene matches. The germline V gene encodes CDR1 SQVTM and CDR2 ANQGSEA. The CDR3 loop reads CSVDAGGPNEQFF. The CDR3 DNA follows: TGCAGCGTTGACGCGGGAGGGCCAAATGAGCAGTTCTTC.

This clonotype was observed a few times. This chain links TRBV12-5 with TRBJ2-1, with unresolved D. Trimming shortened V by 1 base and J by 0 bases, and 4 bases separated the two germline ends. The germline gives CDR1 LGHNT, CDR2 FRNRAP. The CDR3 loop spans 14 amino acids. The CDR3 is CASGLESSYNEQFF. The CDR3 DNA follows: TGTGCTAGTGGTTTGGAAAGCTCCTACAATGAGCAGTTCTTC.

A few counts support this clonotype. One junction end disagrees with the germline gene, perhaps due to a read error. This chain joins TRBV11-3 and TRBJ2-1, with 9 positions matching TRBD2. The CDR3 has 18 amino acids. Germline V CDR1 and CDR2: SGHNT, YENEEA. The chain's CDR3 is CVSSLSLAGSSSYNEQFF. In nucleotides, the CDR3 is TGTGTCAGCAGCTTAAGCCTAGCGGGATCGAGCTCCTACAATGAGCAGTTCTTC.

This chain joins TRBV6-5 and TRBJ2-7; 9 bases agree with TRBD2. The CDR3 consists of 14 residues. Germline assignment: CDR1 MNHEY and CDR2 SVGAGI. Trimming took 7 bases from V and 4 from J; bases not matched to a gene: 8. DNA of the CDR3: TGTGCCAGCAATCCCGGACTAGCGAATTACGAGCAGTACTTC. This gives the protein CASNPGLANYEQYF.

This clonotype has at least ten counts. The DNA of the CDR3 is TGCAGTGCCTTCAGACAGGGAGGGGCAGATACGCAGTATTTT. The encoded protein is CSAFRQGGADTQYF. The chain is built from TRBV20-1 and TRBJ2-3; D is possibly TRBD1 or TRBD2 (7 bases each). CDR1 DFQATT and CDR2 SNEGSKA come from the germline V gene (reference sequence). V was shortened by 6 bases and J by 4 bases, with 17 bases between the two germline ends. This CDR3 contains 14 residues.

This clonotype was seen a few times. The chain recombines TRBV7-2 with TRBJ2-1, with a possible D match to TRBD2 (5 bases). CDR1 is SGHTA, CDR2 FQGNSA, per germline. With 1 base removed from V and 10 bases from J, the gap between germline ends came to 23 bases. The CDR3 loop spans 17 amino acids. CDR3 DNA sequence: TGTGCCAGCAGCTTAGGTCTCCTAGCAGGTAGGAAAGGAGAGCAGTTCTTC. Translating it yields CASSLGLLAGRKGEQFF. Looking up the rest from reference TRBV7-2 and TRBJ2-1 gives the full variable domain: GAGVSQSPSNKVTEKGKDVELRCDPISGHTALYWYRQSLGQGLEFLIYFQGNSAPDKSGLPSDRFSAERTGGSVSTLTIQRTQQEDSAVYLCASSLGLLAGRKGEQFFGPGTRLTVL.

This clonotype was picked up many times. The chain couples TRBV2 to TRBJ2-1, with a possible D match to TRBD2 (5 bases). V was trimmed by 2 bases and J by 0 bases, leaving 8 bases between them. CDR1 SNHLY and CDR2 FYNNEI come from the germline V gene. The CDR3 is 15 amino acids. DNA of the CDR3: TGTGCCAGCAGTGAACTTAGCGTCTCCTACAATGAGCAGTTCTTC. This codes for CASSELSVSYNEQFF.

The chain couples TRBV7-2 to TRBJ2-1, with D perhaps assigned TRBD1 or TRBD2 (5 bases each). Trimming stripped 5 bases from V and 6 bases from J, with 17 bases between. This CDR3 comprises 15 residues. CDR1 is SGHTA and CDR2 is FQGNSA in the germline V gene. The CDR3 sequence is CASSPGSVNFNEQFF. The DNA of the CDR3 is TGTGCCAGCAGCCCAGGGAGCGTAAACTTCAATGAGCAGTTCTTC.

This clonotype was observed a handful of times. The rearrangement joins TRBV18 to TRBJ2-7; D uncertain. Trimming shortened V by 2 bases and J by 7 bases, and 15 bases separated the two germline ends. The germline V gene has CDR1 KGHSH and CDR2 LQKENI. This CDR3 comprises 14 residues. CDR3 sequence reads: CASSPRSDTGEQYF. CDR3 coding DNA: TGTGCCAGCTCACCAAGGTCCGACACCGGGGAGCAGTACTTC. Looking up the rest from reference TRBV18 and TRBJ2-7 gives the full variable domain: NAGVMQNPRHLVRRRGQEARLRCSPMKGHSHVYWYRQLPEEGLKFMVYLQKENIIDESGMPKERFSAEFPKEGPSILRIQQVVRGDSAAYFCASSPRSDTGEQYFGPGTRLTVT.

This clonotype was picked up a small number of times. This chain uses TRBV20-1 with TRBJ2-1, with 12 bases matching TRBD1. Germline V gives CDR1 DFQATT, CDR2 SNEGSKA (reference sequence). V lost 0 bases and J lost 8; bases outside the gene matches: 5. The CDR3 extends over 15 amino acids. The CDR3 DNA is TGCAGTGCTAGAGATCAGGGACAGGGGGCCCATGAGCAGTTCTTC. Translation: CSARDQGQGAHEQFF.

CDR3 sequence (DNA): TGTGCCAGCAGCTTAGCGACGGCAGGGCAGGGTCTCCAGCATTTT. It is translated as CASSLATAGQGLQHF. The chain employs TRBV7-2 and TRBJ1-5; D possibly corresponds to TRBD1 (5 bases). This CDR3 has 15 amino acids. Trimming pared 0 bases from V and 12 bases from J, leaving 18 bases between. CDR1 SGHTA and CDR2 FQGNSA come from the germline V gene.